The rows below give T cell receptor beta chains drawn from one sample of a study of chemoradiotherapy in HPV16-positive cancers. The table came from immunoSEQ multiplex PCR; TCRdb's copy has only in-frame clones and leaves some out. The sample includes about 7,500 clones, over 55% of them seen just once. Sequenced material: tumor tissue, taken from a patient who underwent chemoradiotherapy. The receptors come from a human donor with HPV-associated anogenital cancer. Both conserved end residues are trimmed from each CDR3.

V: TRBV2; J: TRBJ1-2; CDR3: ASSEASGFGYT
V: TRBV2; J: TRBJ1-5; CDR3: ASSESVAPGGNQPQH
V: TRBV2; J: TRBJ2-2; CDR3: ASSASGGGTGELF
V: TRBV29-1; J: TRBJ2-7; CDR3: SVYSGTHYEQY
V: TRBV5-1; J: TRBJ2-3; CDR3: ASSFGRDYTDTQY
V: TRBV7-2; J: TRBJ2-2; CDR3: ASSSDSLNTGELF
V: TRBV19; J: TRBJ2-3; CDR3: ASSVNRGLTDTQY
V: TRBV12-5; J: TRBJ2-1; CDR3: ASGPPTGGAVNEQF
V: TRBV7-9; J: TRBJ2-6; CDR3: ASSLEWITFSGANVLT
V: TRBV30; J: TRBJ1-1; CDR3: AWSVGGNTEAF
V: TRBV11-2; J: TRBJ2-1; CDR3: ASSLEADPVTEQF
V: TRBV6-1; J: TRBJ2-7; CDR3: ASSDLGTGGKEQY
V: TRBV7-9; J: TRBJ2-3; CDR3: ASSPREADTQY
V: TRBV4-1; J: TRBJ2-4; CDR3: ASSQPSGGKNIQY
V: TRBV10-2; J: TRBJ1-3; CDR3: ASSEGQPAFPIY
V: TRBV7-3; J: TRBJ1-1; CDR3: ASSLGGWGDEAF
V: TRBV7-7; J: TRBJ2-7; CDR3: ASSLAGQWEQY
V: TRBV30; J: TRBJ2-4; CDR3: AWSTQLDIQY
V: TRBV10-3; J: TRBJ1-6; CDR3: AISESMGGSPLH
V: TRBV5-1; J: TRBJ2-5; CDR3: ASSPGTSGQETQY
V: TRBV10-2; J: TRBJ2-7; CDR3: ASSDPGGTLSYEQY
V: TRBV5-4; J: TRBJ1-4; CDR3: ASSLRGGTNEKLF
V: TRBV11-3; J: TRBJ1-5; CDR3: ATPFGDRGHYNQPQH
V: TRBV7-3; J: TRBJ2-1; CDR3: ASSLGAGGPSSYNEQF
V: TRBV30; J: TRBJ1-3; CDR3: ALDRTVGNTIY
V: TRBV5-6; J: TRBJ1-2; CDR3: ASSLGGRDYGYT
V: TRBV6-1; J: TRBJ1-3; CDR3: ASLTTRLAGNTIY
V: TRBV25-1; J: TRBJ2-7; CDR3: ASSSTPGGASRYEQY
V: TRBV5-1; J: TRBJ2-2; CDR3: ASSVGDSGGTGELF
V: TRBV7-2; J: TRBJ1-4; CDR3: ASSLASGGGEKLF
V: TRBV2; J: TRBJ1-5; CDR3: ASSEQGSNQPQH
V: TRBV6-1; J: TRBJ2-7; CDR3: ASITGQTYEQY
V: TRBV9; J: TRBJ2-1; CDR3: ASSVSSGSLF
V: TRBV4-3; J: TRBJ1-2; CDR3: ASSQSEWWGYT
V: TRBV28; J: TRBJ1-5; CDR3: ASSLLVGGSQPQH
V: TRBV4-1; J: TRBJ2-7; CDR3: ASSPNPGGEQY
V: TRBV20-1; J: TRBJ2-7; CDR3: SAARDYEQY
V: TRBV7-9; J: TRBJ2-7; CDR3: ASSPKGPHEQY
V: TRBV5-5; J: TRBJ1-6; CDR3: ASSLESGQVPLH
V: TRBV4-1; J: TRBJ2-6; CDR3: ASSQEGGGAGANVLT
V: TRBV6-5; J: TRBJ1-1; CDR3: ASSYTGGGGGTEAF
V: TRBV28; J: TRBJ1-1; CDR3: ASSSPGQNTEAF
V: TRBV7-9; J: TRBJ2-2; CDR3: ASSLASSTGELF
V: TRBV12-5; J: TRBJ2-3; CDR3: ASGRDAGIDTQY
V: TRBV19; J: TRBJ2-3; CDR3: ASKSGPSTDTQY
V: TRBV4-1; J: TRBJ2-2; CDR3: ASTLAGEVNAGELF
V: TRBV2; J: TRBJ2-7; CDR3: ASRPPDIYEQY
V: TRBV28; J: TRBJ1-5; CDR3: ASSEGREDQPQH
V: TRBV9; J: TRBJ2-2; CDR3: ASSGTSGLPGELF
V: TRBV6-1; J: TRBJ1-5; CDR3: ASSPTAASNQPQH
V: TRBV10-1; J: TRBJ2-1; CDR3: ASSDSGGYNEQF
V: TRBV7-9; J: TRBJ1-2; CDR3: ASSPEGRNYGYT
V: TRBV6-5; J: TRBJ2-1; CDR3: ASSYDGSGYEQF
V: TRBV11-2; J: TRBJ2-5; CDR3: ASSVQVQETQY
V: TRBV4-2; J: TRBJ1-6; CDR3: ASSQEMSLGNSPLH